Described below is a single T cell receptor beta chain sequence and its context. This sample stems from a study of blood T cell repertoires in COVID-19. CDR3 length equals 14 residues. The ends lost 5 bases at V and 3 bases at J; junction bases unmatched: 6. Germline V gene lookup returns CDR1 MDHEN and CDR2 SYDVKM. In the source study's methods: Reference gene primer amplification gave nucleated cell count estimates. The repertoire was sequenced with immunoSEQ multiplex PCR; TCRdb's copy has only in-frame clones and lacks some. From that table come the V and J calls and clone size; the DNA was used to work out D and trimming. The repertoire holds about 170,000 clones, 90% to 95% seen once, with roughly 4.5% in the top ten.

The specimen was peripheral blood. The chain has TRBV28 and TRBJ1-1; TRBD1 matches at 7 bases. This TCR derives from a woman aged 45-59 years with acute or convalescent COVID-19. The DNA of the CDR3 is TGTGCCAGCAGTCCAGGACAGGTACACACTGAAGCTTTCTTT. This translates into CASSPGQVHTEAFF.